This T cell receptor beta chain comes out of a study of identical twins. Study conclusions and caveats: With monozygotic twins, out-of-frame TCR alpha sharing exceeded what models estimated.

For this clonotype: Its antigen is not identified.

In germline, CDR1 is MRHNA, CDR2 SNTAGT. Trimming took 0 bases from V and 1 from J, leaving 11 bases between them. The CDR3 runs to 16 residues. TCRdb independently ran MiXCR on the 5' RACE reads; one entry per CDR3 protein. The sample holds a few hundred thousand distinct CDR3 sequences, approximately 7.1% seen once. The same sample was also studied in work on T cells expressing NK-cell markers. This second study notes: The sequencing cohort of eight donors included seven HCMV-seropositive individuals and one seronegative individual. An anti-gamma-delta TCR antibody confined sorting to alpha-beta TCR T cells across several of the experiments. 1.0-7.0% of CD8+ T cells in about 6 donors belonged to dominant NKG2C+ clonotypes.

The J gene is TRBJ2-3, the V gene TRBV6-4; TRBD1 or TRBD2 may be the D gene (5 bases each). The sequence came from a woman aged 18-29 years in good health. Sequencing was performed on CD8+ T cells sorted from blood. CDR3 coding DNA: TGTGCCAGCAGTGACTCTGGGGGTAGAGGCACAGATACGCAGTATTTT. Amino acid sequence: CASSDSGGRGTDTQYF.